This T cell receptor beta chain is from a study of shared clonotypes between healthy human individuals. Study results and limitations: Apart from blood, nothing was sampled; tissue repertoires likely differ.

The CDR3 is 15 residues long. Germline-derived CDR1 and CDR2 are MNHNS and SASEGT. The V end was cut by 5 bases, the J end by 7 bases, with 19 bases between. This clone showed up just once. The antigen remains undetermined. Deep level was the assay's run setting. This table comes from immunoSEQ multiplex PCR, and its TCRdb copy is limited to in-frame clones, with some not included. The sample includes 1.5 million to 2.5 million clones, less than 95% of them seen just once. CD8 cells regarded as naive lacked CD45RO, were positively chosen for CCR7, and omitted terminally differentiated effector memory CD45RA+ cells. All the donors were Caucasian adults who lived in Nashville, Tennessee.

This chain uses TRBV6-1 with TRBJ2-3; D might be TRBD1 (6 bases). Specimen: naive CD8+ T cells sorted from blood. This clonotype was obtained from a man aged 18 to 30 in good health. CDR3: CASSLNRDGTNTQYF. The CDR3 DNA reads as TGTGCCAGCAGTCTCAACAGGGACGGGACCAATACGCAGTATTTT.